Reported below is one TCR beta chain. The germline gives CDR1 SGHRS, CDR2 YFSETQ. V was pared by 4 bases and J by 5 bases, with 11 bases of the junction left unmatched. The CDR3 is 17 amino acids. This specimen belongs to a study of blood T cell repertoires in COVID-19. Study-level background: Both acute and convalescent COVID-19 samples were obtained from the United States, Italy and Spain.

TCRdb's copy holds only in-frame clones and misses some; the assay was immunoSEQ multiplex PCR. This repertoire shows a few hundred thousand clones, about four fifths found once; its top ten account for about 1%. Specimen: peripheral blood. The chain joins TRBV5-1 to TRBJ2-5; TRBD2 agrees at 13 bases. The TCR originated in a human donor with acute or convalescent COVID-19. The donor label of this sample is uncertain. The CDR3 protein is CASSITGLAGVKETQYF. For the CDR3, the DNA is TGCGCCAGCAGCATTACCGGACTAGCGGGAGTAAAGGAGACCCAGTACTTC.